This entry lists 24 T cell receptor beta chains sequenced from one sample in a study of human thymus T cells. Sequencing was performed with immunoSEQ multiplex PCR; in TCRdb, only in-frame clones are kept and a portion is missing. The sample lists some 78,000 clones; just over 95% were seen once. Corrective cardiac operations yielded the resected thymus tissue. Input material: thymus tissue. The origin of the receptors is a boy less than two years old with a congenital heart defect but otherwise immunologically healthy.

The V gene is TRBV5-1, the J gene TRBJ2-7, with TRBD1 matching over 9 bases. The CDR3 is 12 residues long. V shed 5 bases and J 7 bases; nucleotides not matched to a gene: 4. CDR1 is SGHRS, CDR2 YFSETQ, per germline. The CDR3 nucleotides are TGCGCCAGCAGGGCCGGACAGGGGGAGCAGTACTTC. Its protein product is CASRAGQGEQYF.

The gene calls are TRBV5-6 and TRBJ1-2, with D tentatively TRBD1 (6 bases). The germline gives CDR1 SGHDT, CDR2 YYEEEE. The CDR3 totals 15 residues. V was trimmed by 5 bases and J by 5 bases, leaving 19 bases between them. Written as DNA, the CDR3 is TGTGCCAGCAGAAACAGGGACCCCCGGGAATATGGCTACACCTTC. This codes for CASRNRDPREYGYTF.

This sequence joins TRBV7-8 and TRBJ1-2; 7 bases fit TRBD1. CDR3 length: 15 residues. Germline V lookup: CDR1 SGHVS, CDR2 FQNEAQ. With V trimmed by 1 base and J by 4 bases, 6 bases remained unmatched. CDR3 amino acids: CASSLGKGAGYGYTF. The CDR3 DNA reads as TGTGCCAGCAGCTTAGGGAAGGGGGCGGGCTATGGCTACACCTTC.

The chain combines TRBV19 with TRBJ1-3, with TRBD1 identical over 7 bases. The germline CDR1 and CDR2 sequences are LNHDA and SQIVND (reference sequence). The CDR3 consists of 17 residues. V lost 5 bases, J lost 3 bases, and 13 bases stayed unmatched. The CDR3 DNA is TGTGCCAGTAGTGTCCGGGCAACGGGACAGTTTGGAAACACCATATATTTT. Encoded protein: CASSVRATGQFGNTIYF.

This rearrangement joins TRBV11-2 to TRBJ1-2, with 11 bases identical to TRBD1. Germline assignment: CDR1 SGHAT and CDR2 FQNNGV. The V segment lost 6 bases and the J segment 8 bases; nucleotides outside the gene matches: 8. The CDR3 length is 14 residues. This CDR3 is CASRTGQGVRGYTF. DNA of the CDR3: TGTGCCAGCAGGACGGGACAGGGGGTGAGAGGCTACACCTTC.

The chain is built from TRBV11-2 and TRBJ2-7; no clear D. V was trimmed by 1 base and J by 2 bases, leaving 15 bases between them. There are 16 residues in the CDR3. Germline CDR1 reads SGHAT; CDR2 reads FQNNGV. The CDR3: CASSLAPGSPTYEQYF. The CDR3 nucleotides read TGTGCCAGCAGCTTAGCTCCGGGCTCCCCTACCTACGAGCAGTACTTC. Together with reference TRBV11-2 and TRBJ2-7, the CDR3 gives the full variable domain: EAGVAQSPRYKIIEKRQSVAFWCNPISGHATLYWYQQILGQGPKLLIQFQNNGVVDDSQLPKDRFSAERLKGVDSTLKIQPAKLEDSAVYLCASSLAPGSPTYEQYFGPGTRLTVT.

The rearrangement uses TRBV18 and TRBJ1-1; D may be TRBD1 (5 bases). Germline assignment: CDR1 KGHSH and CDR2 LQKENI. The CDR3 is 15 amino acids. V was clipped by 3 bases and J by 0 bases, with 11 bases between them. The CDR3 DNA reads TGTGCCAGCTCACCCGCGATGGGGCTGAACACTGAAGCTTTCTTT. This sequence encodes CASSPAMGLNTEAFF.

The CDR3 reads CASSSWVWRQGDYNEQFF. CDR3 sequence (DNA): TGTGCCAGCAGCTCCTGGGTCTGGCGGCAGGGGGACTACAATGAGCAGTTCTTC. This chain connects TRBV7-7 to TRBJ2-1; 7 bases match TRBD1. The CDR3 runs to 18 residues. CDR1 and CDR2 from the germline V gene are SSHAT and FNYEAQ (reference sequence). Unmatched junction bases numbered 15, after V lost 4 bases and J lost 3 bases. The full variable domain, rest sourced from reference TRBV7-7 and TRBJ2-1, is GAGVSQSPRYKVTKRGQDVTLRCDPISSHATLYWYQQALGQGPEFLTYFNYEAQPDKSGLPSDRFSAERPEGSISTLTIQRTEQRDSAMYRCASSSWVWRQGDYNEQFFGPGTRLTVL.

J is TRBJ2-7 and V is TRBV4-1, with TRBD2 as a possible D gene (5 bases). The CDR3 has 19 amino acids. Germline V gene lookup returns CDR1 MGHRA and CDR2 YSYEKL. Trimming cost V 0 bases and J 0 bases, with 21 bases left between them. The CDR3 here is CASSQDPILWRAISYEQYF. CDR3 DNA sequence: TGCGCCAGCAGCCAAGATCCTATCCTCTGGCGGGCAATCTCCTACGAGCAGTACTTC.

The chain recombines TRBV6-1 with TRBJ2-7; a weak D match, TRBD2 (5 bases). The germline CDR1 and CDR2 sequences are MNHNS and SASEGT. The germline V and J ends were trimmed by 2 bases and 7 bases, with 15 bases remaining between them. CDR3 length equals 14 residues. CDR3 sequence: CASSEYGESQEQYF. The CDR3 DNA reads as TGTGCCAGCAGTGAATACGGGGAATCTCAGGAGCAGTACTTC.

The CDR3 region has the DNA TGCAGCCCCGCCGGGACAGCCACCTACGAGCAGTACTTC. Amino acid sequence: CSPAGTATYEQYF. The genes are TRBV29-1 and TRBJ2-7, with 7 bases identical to TRBD1. V dropped 8 bases and J dropped 2; count of bases not matched to a gene: 9. Germline CDR1 and CDR2: SQVTM and ANQGSEA. The CDR3 contains 13 residues.

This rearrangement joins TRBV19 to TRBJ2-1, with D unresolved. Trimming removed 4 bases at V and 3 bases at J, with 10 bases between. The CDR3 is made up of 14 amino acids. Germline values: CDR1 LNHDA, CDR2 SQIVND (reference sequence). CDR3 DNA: TGTGCCAGTAGTACCCACTGGGACTACAATGAGCAGTTCTTC. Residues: CASSTHWDYNEQFF.

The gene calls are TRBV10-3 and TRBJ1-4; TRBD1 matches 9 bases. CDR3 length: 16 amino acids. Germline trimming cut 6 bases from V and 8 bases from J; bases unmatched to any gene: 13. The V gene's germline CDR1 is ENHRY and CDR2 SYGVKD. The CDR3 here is CAISEGWGQGREKLFF. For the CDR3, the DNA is TGTGCCATCAGCGAGGGGTGGGGACAGGGTAGGGAAAAACTGTTTTTT.

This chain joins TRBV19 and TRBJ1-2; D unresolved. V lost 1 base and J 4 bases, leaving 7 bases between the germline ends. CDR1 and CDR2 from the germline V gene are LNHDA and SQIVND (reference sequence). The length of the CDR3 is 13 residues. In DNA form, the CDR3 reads TGTGCCAGTAGTATAGCCAGAAGCTATGGCTACACCTTC. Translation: CASSIARSYGYTF.

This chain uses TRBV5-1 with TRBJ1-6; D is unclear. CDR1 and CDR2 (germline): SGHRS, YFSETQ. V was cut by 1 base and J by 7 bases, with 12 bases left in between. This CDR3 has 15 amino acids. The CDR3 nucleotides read TGCGCCAGCAGCTTGCTCACATCCGAAAATTCACCCCTCCACTTT. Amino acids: CASSLLTSENSPLHF.

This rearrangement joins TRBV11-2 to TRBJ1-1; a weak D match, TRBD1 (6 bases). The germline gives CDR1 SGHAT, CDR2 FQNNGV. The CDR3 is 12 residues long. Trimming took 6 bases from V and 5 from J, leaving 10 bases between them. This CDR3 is CASREQGTEAFF. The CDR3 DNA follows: TGTGCCAGCAGGGAACAGGGAACTGAAGCTTTCTTT.

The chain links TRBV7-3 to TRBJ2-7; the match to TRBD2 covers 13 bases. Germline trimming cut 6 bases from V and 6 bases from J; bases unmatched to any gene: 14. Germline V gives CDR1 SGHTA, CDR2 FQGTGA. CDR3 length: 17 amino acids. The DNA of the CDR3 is TGTGCCAGCAGGGAACTCGAATGGACTAGCGGGGGTAGCGAGCAGTACTTC. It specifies CASRELEWTSGGSEQYF. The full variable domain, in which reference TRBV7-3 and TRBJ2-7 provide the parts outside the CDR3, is GAGVSQTPSNKVTEKGKYVELRCDPISGHTALYWYRQSLGQGPEFLIYFQGTGAADDSGLPNDRFFAVRPEGSVSTLKIQRTERGDSAVYLCASRELEWTSGGSEQYFGPGTRLTVT.

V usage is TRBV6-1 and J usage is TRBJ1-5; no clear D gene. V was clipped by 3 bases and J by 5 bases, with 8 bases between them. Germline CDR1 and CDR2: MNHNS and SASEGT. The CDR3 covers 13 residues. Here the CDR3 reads CASSESGHQPQHF. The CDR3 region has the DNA TGTGCCAGCAGTGAGAGTGGGCATCAGCCCCAGCATTTT.

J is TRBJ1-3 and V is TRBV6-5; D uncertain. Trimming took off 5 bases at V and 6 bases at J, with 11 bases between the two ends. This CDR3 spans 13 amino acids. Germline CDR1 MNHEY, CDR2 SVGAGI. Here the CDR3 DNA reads TGTGCCAGCAGTCCCCGGTTCTTAAACACCATATATTTT. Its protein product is CASSPRFLNTIYF.

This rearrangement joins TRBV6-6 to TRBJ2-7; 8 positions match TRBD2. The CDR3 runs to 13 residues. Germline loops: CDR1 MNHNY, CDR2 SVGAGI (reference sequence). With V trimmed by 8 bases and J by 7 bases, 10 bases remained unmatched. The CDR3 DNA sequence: TGTGCCAGCGAGAGCGGGAGTCATGGGGAGCAGTACTTC. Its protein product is CASESGSHGEQYF.

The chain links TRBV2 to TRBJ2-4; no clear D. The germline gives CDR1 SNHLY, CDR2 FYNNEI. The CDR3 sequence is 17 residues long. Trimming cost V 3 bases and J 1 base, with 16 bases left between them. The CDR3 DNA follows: TGTGCCAGCAGTGACCGGACCAGCTTAAGGGCCAAAAACATTCAGTACTTC. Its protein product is CASSDRTSLRAKNIQYF.

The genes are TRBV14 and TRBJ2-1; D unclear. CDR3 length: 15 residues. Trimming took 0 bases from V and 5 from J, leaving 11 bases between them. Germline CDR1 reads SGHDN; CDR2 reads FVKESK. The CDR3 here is CASSQDSSSNNEQFF. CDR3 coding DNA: TGTGCCAGCAGCCAAGATAGTTCGTCCAACAATGAGCAGTTCTTC.

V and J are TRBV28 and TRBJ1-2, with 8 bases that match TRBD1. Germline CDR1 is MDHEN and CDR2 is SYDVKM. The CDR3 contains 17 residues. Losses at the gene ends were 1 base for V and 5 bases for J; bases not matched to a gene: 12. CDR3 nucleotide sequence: TGTGCCAGCAGTTTATTGGCCAGGGGGCTAGGGGTTTATGGCTACACCTTC. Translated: CASSLLARGLGVYGYTF.

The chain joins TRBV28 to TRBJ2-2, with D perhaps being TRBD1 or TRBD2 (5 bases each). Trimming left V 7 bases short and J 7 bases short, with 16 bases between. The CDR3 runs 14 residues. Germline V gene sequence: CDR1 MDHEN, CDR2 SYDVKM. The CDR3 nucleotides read TGTGCCAGCACTTTGGGGGTTTGGGACGGGGAGCTGTTTTTT. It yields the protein CASTLGVWDGELFF.